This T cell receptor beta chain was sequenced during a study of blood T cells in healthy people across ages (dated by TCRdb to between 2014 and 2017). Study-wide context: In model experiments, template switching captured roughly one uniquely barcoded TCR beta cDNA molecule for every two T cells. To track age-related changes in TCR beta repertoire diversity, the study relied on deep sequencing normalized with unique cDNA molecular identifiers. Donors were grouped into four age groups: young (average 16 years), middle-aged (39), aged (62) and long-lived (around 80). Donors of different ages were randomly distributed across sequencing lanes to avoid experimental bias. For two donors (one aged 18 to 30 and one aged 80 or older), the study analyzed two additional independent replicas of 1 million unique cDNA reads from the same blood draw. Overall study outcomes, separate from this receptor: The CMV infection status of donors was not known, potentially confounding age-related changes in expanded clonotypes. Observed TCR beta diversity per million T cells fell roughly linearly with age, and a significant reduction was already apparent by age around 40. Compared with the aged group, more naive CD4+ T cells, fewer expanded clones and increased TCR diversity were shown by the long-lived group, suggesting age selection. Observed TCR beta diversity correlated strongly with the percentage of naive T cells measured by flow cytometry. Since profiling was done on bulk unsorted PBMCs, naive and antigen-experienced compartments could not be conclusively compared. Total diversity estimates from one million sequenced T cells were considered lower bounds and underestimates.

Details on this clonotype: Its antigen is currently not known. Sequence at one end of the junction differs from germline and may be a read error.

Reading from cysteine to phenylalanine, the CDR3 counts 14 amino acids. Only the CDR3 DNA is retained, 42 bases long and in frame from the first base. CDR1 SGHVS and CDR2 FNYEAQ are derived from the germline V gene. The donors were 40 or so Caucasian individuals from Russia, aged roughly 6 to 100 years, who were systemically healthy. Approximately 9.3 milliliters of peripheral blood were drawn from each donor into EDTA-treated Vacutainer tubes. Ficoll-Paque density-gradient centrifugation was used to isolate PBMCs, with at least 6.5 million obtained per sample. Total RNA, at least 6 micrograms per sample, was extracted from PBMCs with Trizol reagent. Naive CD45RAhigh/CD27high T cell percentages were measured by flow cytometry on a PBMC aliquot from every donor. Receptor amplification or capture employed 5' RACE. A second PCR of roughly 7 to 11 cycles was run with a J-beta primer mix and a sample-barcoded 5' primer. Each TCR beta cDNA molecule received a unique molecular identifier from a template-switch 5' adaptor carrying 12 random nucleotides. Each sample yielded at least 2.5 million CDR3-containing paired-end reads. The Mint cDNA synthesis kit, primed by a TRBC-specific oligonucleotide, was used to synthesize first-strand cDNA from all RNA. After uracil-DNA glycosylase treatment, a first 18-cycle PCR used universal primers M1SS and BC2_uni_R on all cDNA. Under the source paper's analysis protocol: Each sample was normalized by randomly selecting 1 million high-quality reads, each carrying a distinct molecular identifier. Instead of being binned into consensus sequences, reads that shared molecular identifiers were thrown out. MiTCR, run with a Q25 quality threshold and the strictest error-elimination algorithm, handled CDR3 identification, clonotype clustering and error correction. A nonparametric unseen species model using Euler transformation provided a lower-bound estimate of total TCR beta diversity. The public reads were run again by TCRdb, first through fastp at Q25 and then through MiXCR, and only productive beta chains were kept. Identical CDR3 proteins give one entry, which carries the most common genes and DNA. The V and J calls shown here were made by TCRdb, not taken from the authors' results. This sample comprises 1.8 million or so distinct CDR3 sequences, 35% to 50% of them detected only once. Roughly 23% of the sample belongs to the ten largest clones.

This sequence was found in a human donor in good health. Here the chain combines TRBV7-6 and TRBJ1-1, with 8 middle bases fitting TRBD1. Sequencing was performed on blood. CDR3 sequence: CASSLVGTGGETFF. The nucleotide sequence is TGTGCCAGCAGCTTAGTCGGGACAGGTGGTGAAACTTTCTTT.